The 21 T cell receptor beta chains presented below share a single source sample, sequenced in a study of blood T cell repertoires in COVID-19. Clones were read by immunoSEQ multiplex PCR, and TCRdb kept only the in-frame ones, dropping some. The sample includes roughly 140,000 clones, roughly 80% of them seen just once. The material sequenced was peripheral blood. These receptors all come from a woman of 80 years or more with acute or convalescent COVID-19.

The chain joins TRBV5-1 to TRBJ2-2; D is ambiguous. Germline V gene data show CDR1 as SGHRS and CDR2 as YFSETQ. This CDR3 spans 14 amino acids. Trimming stripped 5 bases from V and 6 bases from J, with 14 bases between. The CDR3 reads CASRHGRIAGELFF. CDR3 sequence (DNA): TGCGCCAGCAGGCATGGCAGGATAGCCGGGGAGCTGTTTTTT.

The genes are TRBV11-3 and TRBJ2-2; D is possibly TRBD2 (5 bases). The CDR3 length is 16 residues. Germline values: CDR1 SGHNT, CDR2 YENEEA. V was shortened by 4 bases and J by 4 bases, with 16 bases between the two germline ends. CDR3 DNA: TGTGCCAGCAGCTCCTCGTGGGGAGCGGTCACCGGGGAGCTGTTTTTT. Its protein product is CASSSSWGAVTGELFF.

This clone was seen only a few times. The chain is built from TRBV5-5 and TRBJ1-6, with unresolved D. The CDR3 length is 14 residues. The V and J ends lost 0 bases and 7 bases respectively, with 8 bases between them. CDR1 is SGHKS and CDR2 is YYEKEE in the germline V gene (reference sequence). The CDR3 DNA reads as TGTGCCAGCAGCTTGGGACGAGGGAATTCACCCCTCCACTTT. Its protein is CASSLGRGNSPLHF.

This clone was picked up a small number of times. The chain uses TRBV15 and TRBJ1-1; no firm D call. The CDR3 loop spans 13 amino acids. Germline loops: CDR1 LNHNV, CDR2 YYDKDF (reference sequence). With 6 bases removed from V and 0 bases from J, the gap between germline ends came to 8 bases. CDR3 residues: CATRYQMNTEAFF. Written as DNA, the CDR3 is TGTGCCACCAGGTACCAGATGAACACTGAAGCTTTCTTT.

The gene calls are TRBV27 and TRBJ2-1; 7 bases are shared with TRBD2. The CDR3 loop spans 15 amino acids. Germline loops: CDR1 MNHEY, CDR2 SMNVEV (reference sequence). V was pared by 6 bases and J by 4 bases, with 9 bases of the junction left unmatched. In DNA, the CDR3 is TGTGCCAGCAGGCTAGCGGCCTCTAAATACAATGAGCAGTTCTTC. Translated: CASRLAASKYNEQFF.

The J gene is TRBJ2-3, the V gene TRBV7-6; maybe TRBD2 (5 bases). The germline V gene has CDR1 SGHVS and CDR2 FNYEAQ. The CDR3 spans 15 residues. Trimming took off 5 bases at V and 0 bases at J, with 12 bases between the two ends. The CDR3 DNA reads TGTGCCAGCAGCGTGGCGGGCTCAAGCACAGATACGCAGTATTTT. Its protein is CASSVAGSSTDTQYF. The full variable domain, its missing parts supplied by reference TRBV7-6 and TRBJ2-3, is GAGVSQSPRYKVTKRGQDVALRCDPISGHVSLYWYRQALGQGPEFLTYFNYEAQQDKSGLPNDRFSAERPEGSISTLTIQRTEQRDSAMYRCASSVAGSSTDTQYFGPGTRLTVL.

The table lists this clone with a count of one. The gene calls are TRBV7-9 and TRBJ1-2, with 9 bases lining up with TRBD1. Germline V gene sequence: CDR1 SEHNR, CDR2 FQNEAQ (reference sequence). V dropped 2 bases and J dropped 5; count of bases not matched to a gene: 3. The CDR3 runs 14 residues. Written as DNA, the CDR3 is TGTGCCAGCAGCTTAATGGGGACAGGGTATGGCTACACCTTC. Translating it yields CASSLMGTGYGYTF.

The V and J genes are TRBV19 and TRBJ1-2; no firm D call. Trimming stripped 4 bases from V and 4 bases from J, with 13 bases between. Germline assignment: CDR1 LNHDA and CDR2 SQIVND (reference sequence). The CDR3 contains 14 residues. Written as DNA, the CDR3 is TGTGCCAGTAGTAATCAGGCCCAATTCTATGGCTACACCTTC. Residues: CASSNQAQFYGYTF.

The rearrangement joins TRBV9 to TRBJ1-4; D call uncertain. Germline V CDR1 and CDR2: SGDLS, YYNGEE. Trimming stripped 1 base from V and 0 bases from J, with 4 bases between. The CDR3 contains 14 residues. The CDR3 protein is CASSVTATNEKLFF. CDR3 coding DNA: TGTGCCAGCAGCGTAACAGCAACTAATGAAAAACTGTTTTTT.

The rearrangement joins TRBV7-9 to TRBJ1-2; TRBD1 might be the D (5 bases). CDR3 size: 18 residues. The germline V gene has CDR1 SEHNR and CDR2 FQNEAQ (reference sequence). V gave up 4 bases and J gave up 0 bases, with 21 bases separating them. The CDR3, as DNA: TGTGCCAGCAGCTCCTCGGTACATGGTGCAGGGACTAACTATGGCTACACCTTC. This encodes CASSSSVHGAGTNYGYTF.

V gene TRBV5-4 combines with J gene TRBJ2-5; 8 nucleotides agree with TRBD1. The CDR3 is made up of 14 amino acids. Trimming cost V 1 base and J 5 bases; bases outside gene matches: 4. Germline V CDR1 and CDR2: SGHNT, YYREEE (reference sequence). The CDR3 is CASSLPTGGETQYF. CDR3 nucleotide sequence: TGTGCCAGCAGCTTGCCCACAGGGGGGGAGACCCAGTACTTC.

The chain joins TRBV4-3 to TRBJ2-7, with 7 bases aligning to TRBD2. J gave up 4 bases and V 4 bases, and 4 bases lay outside the gene matches. Per the germline V gene, CDR1 is LGHNA and CDR2 is YSLEER. The CDR3 consists of 13 residues. CDR3 region: CASSLAGDYEQYF. The CDR3 DNA sequence: TGCGCCAGCAGCCTGGCGGGGGATTACGAGCAGTACTTC.

Many counts were recorded for this clone. At one boundary the junction diverges from the germline segment, which might be a read error. The chain uses TRBV7-8 and TRBJ1-5, with 8 bases lining up with TRBD1. Germline CDR1 SGHVS, CDR2 FQNEAQ. The CDR3 totals 17 residues. The CDR3 spells CASSLARTGSRNPPQHF. CDR3 DNA sequence: TGTGCCAGCAGCTTAGCAAGGACAGGGTCTAGGAATCCGCCCCAGCATTTT. Together with reference TRBV7-8 and TRBJ1-5, the CDR3 gives the full variable domain: GAGVSQSPRYKVAKRGQDVALRCDPISGHVSLFWYQQALGQGPEFLTYFQNEAQLDKSGLPSDRFFAERPEGSVSTLKIQRTQQEDSAVYLCASSLARTGSRNPPQHFGDGTRLSIL.

The rearrangement links TRBV3-1 (or the pseudogene TRBV3-2) to TRBJ2-7; 8 nucleotides match TRBD2. Trimming removed 1 base from V and 6 bases from J; junction bases left unmatched: 8. CDR1 is LGHDT and CDR2 is YNNKEL in the germline V gene (reference sequence). The CDR3 loop spans 15 amino acids. The CDR3 loop reads CASSQVLAEGTEQYF. The CDR3 nucleotides are TGTGCCAGCAGCCAAGTACTAGCGGAGGGGACCGAGCAGTACTTC.

The J gene is TRBJ1-6, the V gene TRBV3-1 (or the pseudogene TRBV3-2), with a tentative D call TRBD1 (5 bases). The CDR3 loop spans 16 amino acids. Germline CDR1 and CDR2: LGHDT and YNNKEL (reference sequence). The germline V and J ends were trimmed by 2 bases and 6 bases, with 14 bases remaining between them. CDR3 coding DNA: TGTGCCAGCAGCCAAACCGTCGGGGGTAGTAATTCACCCCTCCACTTT. This encodes CASSQTVGGSNSPLHF.

The V call is TRBV10-2, the J call TRBJ1-2; D not resolved. The V gene's germline CDR1 is WSHSY and CDR2 SAAADI. The CDR3 is 14 residues long. The V end lost 6 bases, the J end lost 2 bases, and 13 bases lay between the germline ends. CDR3 region: CASSDPTRNYGYTF. The CDR3, as DNA: TGCGCCAGCAGCGACCCGACAAGAAACTATGGCTACACCTTC.

This clone appeared a single time. The chain carries TRBV7-9 and TRBJ2-7, with 7 nucleotides matching TRBD1. J was trimmed by 5 bases and V by 5 bases; bases with no gene match: 12. The CDR3 covers 15 residues. In germline, CDR1 is SEHNR, CDR2 FQNEAQ (reference sequence). The CDR3 DNA follows: TGTGCCAGCAGCCAAGACAGGGTCGCTCGTAACGAGCAGTACTTC. It encodes CASSQDRVARNEQYF.

This chain connects TRBV6-4 to TRBJ2-7; possibly TRBD1 for D (5 bases). V dropped 5 bases and J dropped 0 bases, with 17 bases sitting between them. There are 16 residues in the CDR3. Germline V gives CDR1 MRHNA, CDR2 SNTAGT. CDR3 nucleotides: TGTGCCAGCAGTCCCATTGACAGAGACACCTCCTACGAGCAGTACTTC. The encoded protein is CASSPIDRDTSYEQYF.

The V gene is TRBV6-5, the J gene TRBJ1-1; tentatively, D is TRBD1 (5 bases). Between the trimmed V and J ends, which lost 4 bases and 7 bases, there was a span of 10 bases. The germline V gene has CDR1 MNHEY and CDR2 SVGAGI. The length of the CDR3 is 12 residues. The CDR3 is CASSLGDREAFF. The CDR3 bases are TGTGCCAGCAGTTTAGGGGATCGTGAAGCTTTCTTT.

This chain links TRBV29-1 with TRBJ1-3; 7 positions agree with TRBD1. The V gene's germline CDR1 is SQVTM and CDR2 ANQGSEA. The V segment lost 6 bases and the J segment 8 bases; nucleotides outside the gene matches: 4. The CDR3 length is 11 residues. CDR3 amino acids: CSVNRGDTIYF. The DNA of the CDR3 is TGCAGCGTCAACAGGGGAGACACCATATATTTT. The whole variable domain, filled in from reference TRBV29-1 and TRBJ1-3, reads SAVISQKPSRDICQRGTSLTIQCQVDSQVTMMFWYRQQPGQSLTLIATANQGSEATYESGFVIDKFPISRPNLTFSTLTVSNMSPEDSSIYLCSVNRGDTIYFGEGSWLTVV.

This sequence joins TRBV18 and TRBJ2-1, with 7 bases aligning to TRBD2. The V segment lost 5 bases and the J segment 8 bases; nucleotides outside the gene matches: 9. This CDR3 is built from 14 residues. The germline V gene has CDR1 KGHSH and CDR2 LQKENI. As DNA, the CDR3 is TGTGCCAGCTCAAGAACTAGCGTTTTCGATGAGCAGTTCTTC. Amino acid sequence: CASSRTSVFDEQFF.